The sample holds a few counts of the clone carrying this T cell receptor beta chain. Its specificity is unknown. Germline V CDR1 and CDR2: DFQATT, SNEGSKA (reference sequence). J was trimmed by 7 bases and V by 3 bases; bases with no gene match: 7. CDR3 size: 13 residues. For the second PCR, which ran for about 6 to 11 cycles, a sample-barcoded 5' primer and a J-beta primer mix were used. Tagging of each cDNA molecule was performed by a template-switch adaptor with 12 random nucleotides. TCRdb re-called the 5' RACE reads through MiXCR, storing one row per CDR3 protein. Here the sample spans 550,000 to 650,000 distinct CDR3 sequences, around 27% being singletons. This record belongs to a study of blood T cells in healthy people across ages. General observations from the study: Considered underestimates were the diversity estimates obtained from one million T cells. Reliance upon unsorted PBMCs precluded definitive naive versus antigen-experienced comparison.

Investigators took 8.5 to 10 milliliters of peripheral blood from every donor. This sample was shared with a second study, whose subject was T cells of mothers and their children.

The receptor comes from a boy under 10 years old in good health. The sample taken for sequencing was blood. The chain is built from TRBV20-1 and TRBJ2-7, with 9 bases lining up with TRBD1. CDR3 sequence reads: CSASPGQGFEQYF. As DNA, the CDR3 is TGCAGTGCTAGCCCCGGACAGGGGTTTGAGCAGTACTTC.